Listed here are 11 T cell receptor beta chains from one sample, sequenced in a study of T cells after yellow fever vaccination. TCRdb re-derived calls from the 5' RACE reads in MiXCR, one entry per CDR3 protein. Here the sample spans around 340,000 distinct CDR3 sequences, approximately 12% being singletons. The specimen was CD4+ T cells sorted from PBMCs, collected 15 days after the yellow fever booster vaccination. These receptors came from a man aged 18 to 30 who received the YFV17D yellow fever vaccine.

This clonotype showed up just a few times. This rearrangement joins TRBV11-2 to TRBJ1-1, with D hard to call. The V end lost 4 bases, the J end lost 6 bases, and 15 bases lay between the germline ends. The CDR3 loop spans 14 amino acids. Germline V gives CDR1 SGHAT, CDR2 FQNNGV. CDR3 DNA sequence: TGTGCCAGCAGCTCCATGACGGCCAGCCCTGAAGCTTTCTTT. This codes for CASSSMTASPEAFF.

V gene TRBV5-6 combines with J gene TRBJ2-1; maybe TRBD2 (6 bases). V lost 4 bases and J lost 7, with 9 bases in between. The CDR3 consists of 12 residues. Per germline, CDR1 SGHDT and CDR2 YYEEEE. This CDR3 reads CASSRLANEQFF. For the CDR3, the DNA is TGTGCCAGCAGCCGCCTAGCGAATGAGCAGTTCTTC. Full variable domain (missing parts from reference TRBV5-6 and TRBJ2-1): DAGVTQSPTHLIKTRGQQVTLRCSPKSGHDTVSWYQQALGQGPQFIFQYYEEEERQRGNFPDRFSGHQFPNYSSELNVNALLLGDSALYLCASSRLANEQFFGPGTRLTVL.

This chain joins TRBV24-1 and TRBJ2-3; D is possibly TRBD2 (6 bases). Germline V gene sequence: CDR1 KGHDR, CDR2 SFDVKD. There are 17 residues in the CDR3. Trimming pared 2 bases from V and 0 bases from J, leaving 14 bases between. The CDR3 nucleotides read TGTGCCACCAGTGATTCGTCCTACGGGACTAGCACAGATACGCAGTATTTT. Encoded protein: CATSDSSYGTSTDTQYF.

The chain carries TRBV14 and TRBJ2-5; TRBD2 is a possible D gene (6 bases). The CDR3 totals 15 residues. The germline V and J ends were trimmed by 1 base and 3 bases, with 12 bases remaining between them. Germline assignment: CDR1 SGHDN and CDR2 FVKESK. CDR3 in DNA: TGTGCCAGCAGCCAAGCCGGCCTAGCGAAAGAGACCCAGTACTTC. Protein: CASSQAGLAKETQYF. Complete variable domain (other parts from reference TRBV14 and TRBJ2-5): EAGVTQFPSHSVIEKGQTVTLRCDPISGHDNLYWYRRVMGKEIKFLLHFVKESKQDESGMPNNRFLAERTGGTYSTLKVQPAELEDSGVYFCASSQAGLAKETQYFGPGTRLLVL.

The chain couples TRBV27 to TRBJ2-6; D ambiguous. The CDR3 length is 16 residues. Germline values: CDR1 MNHEY, CDR2 SMNVEV (reference sequence). Between the trimmed V and J ends, which lost 8 bases and 2 bases, there was a span of 16 bases. The CDR3 is CASGPGRTAGANVLTF. CDR3 DNA: TGTGCCAGCGGCCCGGGCCGGACGGCTGGGGCCAACGTCCTGACTTTC. Combining the CDR3 with reference TRBV27 and TRBJ2-6 gives the whole variable domain EAQVTQNPRYLITVTGKKLTVTCSQNMNHEYMSWYRQDPGLGLRQIYYSMNVEVTDKGDVPEGYKVSRKEKRNFPLILESPSPNQTSLYFCASGPGRTAGANVLTFGAGSRLTVL.

The table lists this clonotype with a few counts. The rearrangement uses TRBV7-6 and TRBJ2-7; 10 bases agree with TRBD1. V shed 6 bases and J 5 bases; nucleotides not matched to a gene: 4. Germline CDR1 SGHVS, CDR2 FNYEAQ. This CDR3 contains 13 residues. This CDR3 reads CASRGTGVDEQYF. The DNA for the CDR3 is TGTGCCAGCAGGGGGACAGGGGTTGACGAGCAGTACTTC.

This clonotype has more than one count but fewer than ten. J is TRBJ2-1 and V is TRBV5-1; TRBD2 matches at 8 bases. V lost 3 bases, J lost 5 bases, and 7 bases stayed unmatched. CDR3 length: 15 amino acids. From germline, CDR1 is SGHRS and CDR2 YFSETQ. CDR3 DNA: TGCGCCAGCAGCTACCTGACTAGCGTAAACAATGAGCAGTTCTTC. The encoded protein is CASSYLTSVNNEQFF. The full variable domain, rest sourced from reference TRBV5-1 and TRBJ2-1, is KAGVTQTPRYLIKTRGQQVTLSCSPISGHRSVSWYQQTPGQGLQFLFEYFSETQRNKGNFPGRFSGRQFSNSRSEMNVSTLELGDSALYLCASSYLTSVNNEQFFGPGTRLTVL.

This clonotype was counted many times. The J gene is TRBJ2-1, the V gene TRBV7-2; D may be TRBD1 (6 bases). The CDR3 spans 14 residues. Trimming removed 4 bases from V and 4 bases from J, with 11 bases in between. Germline values: CDR1 SGHTA, CDR2 FQGNSA. CDR3 DNA: TGTGCCAGCAGCTCCCCCGGACAGTACAATGAGCAGTTCTTC. Amino acid sequence: CASSSPGQYNEQFF.

This clonotype has only a few counts. The chain combines TRBV7-9 with TRBJ2-2; D might be TRBD1 (6 bases). V dropped 5 bases and J dropped 7 bases, with 8 bases sitting between them. The length of the CDR3 is 12 residues. Germline CDR1 SEHNR, CDR2 FQNEAQ (reference sequence). Here the CDR3 reads CASSRTVGELFF. Written as DNA, the CDR3 is TGTGCCAGCAGCCGGACAGTCGGGGAGCTGTTTTTT.

Only a few counts were recorded for this clonotype. V is TRBV4-2 and J is TRBJ2-5, with TRBD2 matching 9 bases. Germline lookup yields CDR1 LGHNA and CDR2 YNFKEQ. Trimming at V came to 0 bases and at J to 1 base, leaving 9 bases not matched to a gene. The CDR3 consists of 18 residues. CDR3 nucleotide sequence: TGTGCCAGCAGCCAAGAAAGGCGGGGGGGCGTTAGCCAAGAGACCCAGTACTTC. Its protein product is CASSQERRGGVSQETQYF.

Ten or more counts support this clonotype. J is TRBJ2-7 and V is TRBV20-1; 11 positions match TRBD1. There are 15 residues in the CDR3. The V segment lost 6 bases and the J segment 6 bases; nucleotides outside the gene matches: 13. CDR1 and CDR2 (germline): DFQATT, SNEGSKA (reference sequence). The CDR3 nucleotides read TGCAGTGCCATTAGTGCGGGACAGGGGGGGATCGAGCAGTACTTC. Protein: CSAISAGQGGIEQYF.